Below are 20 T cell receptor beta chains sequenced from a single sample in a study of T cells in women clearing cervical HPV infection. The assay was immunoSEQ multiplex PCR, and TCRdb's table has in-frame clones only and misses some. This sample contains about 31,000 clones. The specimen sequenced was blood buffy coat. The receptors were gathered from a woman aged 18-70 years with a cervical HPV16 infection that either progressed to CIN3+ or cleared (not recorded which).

This CDR3 is CASSLPASTYNEQFF. Incomplete CDR3 DNA: TGCGCCAGCAGCTTACCCGCGTCGACCTACAATGAG. The chain couples TRBV5-1 to TRBJ2-1; D unresolved. Coverage ceases 3 residues before the CDR3 finishes, and the germline J gene fills in the end. This CDR3 is built from 15 residues. V was pared by 2 bases and J by 2 bases, with 11 bases between. Germline values: CDR1 SGHRS, CDR2 YFSETQ.

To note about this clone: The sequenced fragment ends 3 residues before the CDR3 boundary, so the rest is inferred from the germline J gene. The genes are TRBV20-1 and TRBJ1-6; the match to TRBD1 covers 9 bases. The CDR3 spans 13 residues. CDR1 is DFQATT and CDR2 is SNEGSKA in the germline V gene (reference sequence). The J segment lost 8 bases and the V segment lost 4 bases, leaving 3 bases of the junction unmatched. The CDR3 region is CSAIRDRDSPLHF. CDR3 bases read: TGCAGTGCTATCCGGGACAGGGATTCACCC.

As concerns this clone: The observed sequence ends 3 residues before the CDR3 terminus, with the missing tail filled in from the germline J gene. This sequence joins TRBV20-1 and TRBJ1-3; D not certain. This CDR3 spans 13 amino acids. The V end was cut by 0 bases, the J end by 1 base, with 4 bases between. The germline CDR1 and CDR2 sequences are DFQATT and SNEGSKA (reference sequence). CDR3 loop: CSARETSGNTIYF. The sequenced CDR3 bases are TGCAGTGCTAGAGAGACATCTGGAAACACC.

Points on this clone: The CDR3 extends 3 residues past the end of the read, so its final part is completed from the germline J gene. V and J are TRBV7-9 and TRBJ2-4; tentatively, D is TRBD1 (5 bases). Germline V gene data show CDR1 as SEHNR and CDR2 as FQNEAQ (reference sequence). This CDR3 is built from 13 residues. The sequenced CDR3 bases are TGTGCCAGCACCACCACAGGAGATGATGGT. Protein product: CASTTTGDDG. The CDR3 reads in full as CASTTTGDDGQYF.

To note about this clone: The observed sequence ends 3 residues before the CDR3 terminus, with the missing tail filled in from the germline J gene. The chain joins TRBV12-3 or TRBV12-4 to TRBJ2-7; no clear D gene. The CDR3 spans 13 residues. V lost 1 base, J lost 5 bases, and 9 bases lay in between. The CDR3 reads CASSLVYGHEQYF. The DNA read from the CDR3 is TGTGCCAGCAGTTTAGTTTATGGGCACGAG.

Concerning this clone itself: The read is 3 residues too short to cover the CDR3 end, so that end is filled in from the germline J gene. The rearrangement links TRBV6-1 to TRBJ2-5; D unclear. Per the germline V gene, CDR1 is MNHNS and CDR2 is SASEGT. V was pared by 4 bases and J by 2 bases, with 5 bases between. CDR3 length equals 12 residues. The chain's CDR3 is CASSAQQETQYF. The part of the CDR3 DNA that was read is TGTGCCAGCAGTGCACAGCAAGAGACC.

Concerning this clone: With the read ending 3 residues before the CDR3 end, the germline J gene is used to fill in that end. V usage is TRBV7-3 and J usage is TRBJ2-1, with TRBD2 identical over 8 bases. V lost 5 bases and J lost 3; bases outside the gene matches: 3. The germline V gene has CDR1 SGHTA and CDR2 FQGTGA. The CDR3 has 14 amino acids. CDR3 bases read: TGTGCCAGCAGCCTTAGCGGGGACTACAATGAG. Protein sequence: CASSLSGDYNE. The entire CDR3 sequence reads CASSLSGDYNEQFF.

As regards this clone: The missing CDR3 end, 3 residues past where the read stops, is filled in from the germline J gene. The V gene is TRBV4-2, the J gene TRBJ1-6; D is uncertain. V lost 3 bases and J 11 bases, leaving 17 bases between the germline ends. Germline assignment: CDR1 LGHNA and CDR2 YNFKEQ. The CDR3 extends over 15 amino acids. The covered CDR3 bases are TGTGCCAGCAGCCATAGTGTTACCCAACCGGCACCC. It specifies CASSHSVTQPAP. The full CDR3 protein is CASSHSVTQPAPLHF.

The part of the CDR3 DNA that was read is TGTGCCAGCTCATCCAGTTTTGGT. Protein sequence: CASSSSFG. The CDR3 in full is CASSSSFGQYF. The chain joins TRBV18 to TRBJ2-4, with D unclear. With the read ending 3 residues before the CDR3 end, the germline J gene is used to fill in that end. The CDR3 length is 11 residues. From germline, CDR1 is KGHSH and CDR2 LQKENI. Complete variable domain (other parts from reference TRBV18 and TRBJ2-4): NAGVMQNPRHLVRRRGQEARLRCSPMKGHSHVYWYRQLPEEGLKFMVYLQKENIIDESGMPKERFSAEFPKEGPSILRIQQVVRGDSAAYFCASSSSFGQYFGAGTRLSVL.

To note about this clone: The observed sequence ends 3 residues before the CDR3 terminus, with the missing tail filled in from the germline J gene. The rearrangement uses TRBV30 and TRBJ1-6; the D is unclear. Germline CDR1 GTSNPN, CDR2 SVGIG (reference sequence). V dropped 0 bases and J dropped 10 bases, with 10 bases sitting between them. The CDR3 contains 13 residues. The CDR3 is CAWSVIRQSPLHF. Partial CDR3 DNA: TGTGCCTGGAGTGTAATTCGTCAGTCACCC. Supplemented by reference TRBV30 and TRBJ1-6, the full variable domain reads SQTIHQWPATLVQPVGSPLSLECTVEGTSNPNLYWYRQAAGRGLQLLFYSVGIGQISSEVPQNLSASRPQDRQFILSSKKLLLSDSGFYLCAWSVIRQSPLHFGNGTRLTVT.

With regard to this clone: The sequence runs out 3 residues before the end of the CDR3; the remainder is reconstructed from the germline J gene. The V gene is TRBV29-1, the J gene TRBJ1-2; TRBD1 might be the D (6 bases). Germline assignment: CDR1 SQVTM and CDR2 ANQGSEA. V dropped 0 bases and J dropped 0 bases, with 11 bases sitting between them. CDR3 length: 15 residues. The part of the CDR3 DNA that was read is TGCAGCGTTGAAGAACAGGGAAGTTCTAACTATGGC. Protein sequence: CSVEEQGSSNYG. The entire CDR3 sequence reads CSVEEQGSSNYGYTF.

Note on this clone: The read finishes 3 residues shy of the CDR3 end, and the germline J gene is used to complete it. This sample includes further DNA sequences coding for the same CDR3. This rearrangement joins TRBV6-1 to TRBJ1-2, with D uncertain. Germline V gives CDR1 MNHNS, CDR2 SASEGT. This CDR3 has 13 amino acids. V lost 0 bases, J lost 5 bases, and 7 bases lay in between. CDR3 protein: CASSEALLYGYTF. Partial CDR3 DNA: TGTGCCAGCAGTGAAGCCCTACTTTATGGC.

CDR3 bases read: TGTGCCAGCAGCTTCGACCCAGCAACTAATGAAAAG. Protein product: CASSFDPATNEK. The full-length CDR3 reads as CASSFDPATNEKLFF. The chain uses TRBV7-6 and TRBJ2-2, with D unclear. The CDR3 end lies 3 residues beyond the end of the read and is filled in from the germline J gene. Germline CDR1 is SGHVS and CDR2 is FNYEAQ. The CDR3 runs 15 residues. The variable domain in full, with the rest retrieved from reference TRBV7-6 and TRBJ2-2, is GAGVSQSPRYKVTKRGQDVALRCDPISGHVSLYWYRQALGQGPEFLTYFNYEAQQDKSGLPNDRFSAERPEGSISTLTIQRTEQRDSAMYRCASSFDPATNEKLFFGEGSRLTVL.

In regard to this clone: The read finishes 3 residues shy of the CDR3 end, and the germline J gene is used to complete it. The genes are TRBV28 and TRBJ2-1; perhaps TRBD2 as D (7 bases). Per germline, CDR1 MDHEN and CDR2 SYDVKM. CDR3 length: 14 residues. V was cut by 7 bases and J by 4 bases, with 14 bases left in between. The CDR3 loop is CASTPGGSYNEQFF. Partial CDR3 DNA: TGTGCCAGCACCCCGGGGGGCAGTTACAATGAG.

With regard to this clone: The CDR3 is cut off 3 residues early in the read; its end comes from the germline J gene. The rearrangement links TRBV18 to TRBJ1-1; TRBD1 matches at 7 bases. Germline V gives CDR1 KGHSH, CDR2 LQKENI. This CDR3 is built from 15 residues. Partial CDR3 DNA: TGTGCCAGCTCACCACCGAATCGGGACAGCTACGAG. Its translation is CASSPPNRDSYE. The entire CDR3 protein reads CASSPPNRDSYEAFF.

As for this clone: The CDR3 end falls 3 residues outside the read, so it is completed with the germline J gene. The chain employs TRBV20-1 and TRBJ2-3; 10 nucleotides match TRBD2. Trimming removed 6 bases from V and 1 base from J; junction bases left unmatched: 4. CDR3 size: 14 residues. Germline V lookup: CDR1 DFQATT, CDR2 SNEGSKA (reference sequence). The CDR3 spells CSAYLAGGTDTQYF. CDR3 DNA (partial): TGCAGTGCGTATCTAGCGGGGGGCACAGATACG.

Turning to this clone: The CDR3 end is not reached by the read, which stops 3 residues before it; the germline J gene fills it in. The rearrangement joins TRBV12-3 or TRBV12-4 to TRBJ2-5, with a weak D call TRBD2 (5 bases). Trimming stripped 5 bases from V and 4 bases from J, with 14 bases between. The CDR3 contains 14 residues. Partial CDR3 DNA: TGTGCCAGCAGTCGGGGTTCGTCCCCAGAGACC. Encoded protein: CASSRGSSPET. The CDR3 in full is CASSRGSSPETQYF.

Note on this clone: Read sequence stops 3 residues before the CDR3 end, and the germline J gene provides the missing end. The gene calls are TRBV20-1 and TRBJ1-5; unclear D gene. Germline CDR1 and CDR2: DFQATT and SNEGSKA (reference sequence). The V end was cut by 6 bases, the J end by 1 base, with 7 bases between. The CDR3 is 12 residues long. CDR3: CSAGRSNQPQHF. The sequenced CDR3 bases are TGCAGTGCCGGTCGGAGCAATCAGCCC.

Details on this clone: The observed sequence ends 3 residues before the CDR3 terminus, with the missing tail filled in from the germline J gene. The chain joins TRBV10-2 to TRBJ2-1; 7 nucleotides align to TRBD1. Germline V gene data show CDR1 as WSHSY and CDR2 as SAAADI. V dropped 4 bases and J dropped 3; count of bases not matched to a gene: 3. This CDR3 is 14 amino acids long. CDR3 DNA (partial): TGCGCCAGCAGTGCGCGGACAGGCTACAATGAG. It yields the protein CASSARTGYNE. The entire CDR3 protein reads CASSARTGYNEQFF.

The CDR3 DNA, read in part, is TGCAGTGCTACACAGGGTATATGGGAAAAA. This encodes CSATQGIWEK. Given in full, the CDR3 is CSATQGIWEKLFF. This chain uses TRBV20-1 with TRBJ1-4, with a possible D match to TRBD1 (6 bases). The read ends 3 residues early relative to the CDR3; the germline J gene fills the gap. Trimming left V 4 bases short and J 8 bases short, with 14 bases between. Germline V lookup: CDR1 DFQATT, CDR2 SNEGSKA (reference sequence). CDR3 length: 13 amino acids.